These 29 T cell receptor beta chains were all obtained from the same sample, sequenced in a study of shared clonotypes between healthy human individuals. Sequenced by immunoSEQ multiplex PCR; TCRdb stores in-frame clones only, minus some. Of about 2 million clones listed, 85% to 95% are singletons. Sequencing was performed on naive CD4+ T cells sorted from blood. Subset in this sample: CD45RA+ positively selected. The origin of the receptors is a young man in good health.

This chain's CDR3 is CASRGGTNNSPLHF. As DNA, the CDR3 is TGTGCCAGCAGAGGGGGAACGAATAATTCACCCCTCCACTTT. V gene TRBV27 combines with J gene TRBJ1-6; the D gene is possibly TRBD1 (6 bases). Germline V lookup: CDR1 MNHEY, CDR2 SMNVEV (reference sequence). Trimming took 6 bases from V and 5 from J, leaving 11 bases between them. This CDR3 is 14 amino acids long.

In its sample, this clone was seen once. The chain recombines TRBV6-1 with TRBJ1-4; TRBD1 aligns across 7 bases. Germline CDR1 is MNHNS and CDR2 is SASEGT. The CDR3 has 14 residues. V shed 4 bases, J shed 4 bases, and the junction held 3 bases outside the gene matches. This CDR3 is CASSAGQSNEKLFF. The DNA for the CDR3 is TGTGCCAGCAGTGCGGGACAGAGTAATGAAAAACTGTTTTTT.

This sequence joins TRBV7-9 and TRBJ2-5; D gene uncertain. CDR3 size: 15 residues. The V end was cut by 5 bases, the J end by 0 bases, with 13 bases between. Germline-derived CDR1 and CDR2 are SEHNR and FQNEAQ (reference sequence). The CDR3 coding sequence is TGTGCCAGCAGCCCCGGTGGCTCGTACCAAGAGACCCAGTACTTC. This gives the protein CASSPGGSYQETQYF.

The V and J genes are TRBV27 and TRBJ2-7, with 8 bases lining up with TRBD2. The CDR3 covers 19 residues. Germline CDR1 MNHEY, CDR2 SMNVEV (reference sequence). After removal of 0 bases from V and 1 base from J, the junction contained 14 bases not matched to a gene. This chain's CDR3 is CASSLSPFREGVLSYEQYF. CDR3 DNA sequence: TGTGCCAGCAGTTTATCCCCTTTTCGGGAGGGAGTATTATCCTACGAGCAGTACTTC.

This chain links TRBV6-5 with TRBJ1-5; no reliable D call. V dropped 4 bases and J dropped 4 bases, with 11 bases sitting between them. Looked up from germline, CDR1 is MNHEY and CDR2 is SVGAGI. The CDR3 consists of 14 residues. The chain's CDR3 is CASSSIDGNQPQHF. The CDR3, as DNA: TGTGCCAGCAGTTCCATCGACGGGAATCAGCCCCAGCATTTT.

The chain combines TRBV18 with TRBJ1-1, with D unresolved. The germline V and J ends were trimmed by 3 bases and 4 bases, with 12 bases remaining between them. Germline V CDR1 and CDR2: KGHSH, LQKENI. The CDR3 sequence is 14 residues long. CDR3 amino acids: CASSPESGGTEAFF. Here the CDR3 DNA reads TGTGCCAGCTCACCCGAGTCTGGTGGCACTGAAGCTTTCTTT.

The chain carries TRBV2 and TRBJ1-2; D ambiguous. The CDR3 has 15 amino acids. V lost 7 bases and J 4 bases, leaving 19 bases between the germline ends. The germline V gene has CDR1 SNHLY and CDR2 FYNNEI. The chain's CDR3 is CASIPEALHTYGYTF. The CDR3 nucleotides read TGTGCCAGCATCCCCGAAGCCCTTCACACCTATGGCTACACCTTC.

This clone has a single count. The chain uses TRBV7-9 and TRBJ1-6; TRBD1 agrees at 10 bases. CDR1 is SEHNR, CDR2 FQNEAQ, per germline (reference sequence). CDR3 size: 15 residues. Losses at the gene ends were 1 base for V and 8 bases for J; bases not matched to a gene: 2. DNA of the CDR3: TGTGCCAGCAGCTTAGGGGACAGGGGTGATTCACCCCTCCACTTT. Translated: CASSLGDRGDSPLHF.

The V and J genes are TRBV11-2 and TRBJ2-1; TRBD1 agrees at 9 bases. Germline CDR1 and CDR2: SGHAT and FQNNGV. This CDR3 is 15 amino acids long. The trim removed 3 bases at V and 10 bases at J, leaving 10 bases unmatched. The CDR3 DNA is TGTGCCAGCAGCTTGGGACAGGGCTCCGTTGGGGAGCAGTTCTTC. This codes for CASSLGQGSVGEQFF.

The V and J genes are TRBV5-1 and TRBJ2-2, with D perhaps matching TRBD1 (5 bases). CDR3 length: 14 amino acids. CDR1 is SGHRS and CDR2 is YFSETQ in the germline V gene. Deletions cut 8 bases from V and 6 bases from J, with 17 bases between. Written as DNA, the CDR3 is TGCGCCAGACTAAAGGGCAGGGCAGCCGGGGAGCTGTTTTTT. It codes for CARLKGRAAGELFF.

In regard to this clone: Other DNA sequences in this specimen translate into the identical CDR3. The chain couples TRBV6-1 to TRBJ1-2; D remains ambiguous. The CDR3 totals 13 residues. From germline, CDR1 is MNHNS and CDR2 SASEGT. V lost 1 base to trimming and J lost 4 bases, with 7 bases between them. CDR3 in amino acids: CASSEGRPYGYTF. DNA for the CDR3: TGTGCCAGCAGTGAAGGCAGGCCCTATGGCTACACCTTC.

The J gene is TRBJ2-7, the V gene TRBV5-1; 9 bases fit TRBD2. The CDR3 extends over 16 amino acids. Looked up from germline, CDR1 is SGHRS and CDR2 is YFSETQ. The V gene end was trimmed by 0 bases and the J gene end by 7 bases; junction bases not matched to a gene: 11. The CDR3 nucleotides are TGCGCCAGCAGCTTGGAGACTAGCGGCACTTCGCGAGAGCAGTACTTC. This codes for CASSLETSGTSREQYF.

This chain joins TRBV5-1 and TRBJ2-3, with D perhaps matching TRBD2 (6 bases). Germline V gene lookup returns CDR1 SGHRS and CDR2 YFSETQ. The CDR3 is made up of 15 amino acids. V was pared by 7 bases and J by 4 bases, with 19 bases between. This chain's CDR3 is CASAPLGRSADTQYF. In DNA form, the CDR3 reads TGCGCCAGCGCCCCACTGGGGAGGTCAGCAGATACGCAGTATTTT.

The chain joins TRBV6-4 to TRBJ2-3, with 8 bases lining up with TRBD2. Germline V gives CDR1 MRHNA, CDR2 SNTAGT. V lost 9 bases to trimming and J lost 6 bases; unmatched junction nucleotides: 20. CDR3 length: 17 amino acids. The CDR3 nucleotides are TGTGCCAGACCCCGCCCGGGACTAGGGTCTCGGACCGATACGCAGTATTTT. This encodes CARPRPGLGSRTDTQYF.

The gene calls are TRBV10-3 and TRBJ2-4; 13 bases are shared with TRBD2. Germline CDR1 reads ENHRY; CDR2 reads SYGVKD. The CDR3 runs to 17 residues. Germline trimming cut 2 bases from V and 7 bases from J; bases unmatched to any gene: 8. CDR3 coding DNA: TGTGCCATCAGTGAGCTTGGACTAGCGGGAGCAACGAACATTCAGTACTTC. Protein: CAISELGLAGATNIQYF.

V is TRBV6-6 and J is TRBJ1-5, with D possibly matching TRBD1 (6 bases). The ends were cut back, 6 bases at V and 4 bases at J, with 19 bases in the middle. In germline, CDR1 is MNHNY, CDR2 SVGAGI (reference sequence). The CDR3 runs 16 residues. The CDR3 spells CASSDKAGARNQPQHF. The CDR3 nucleotides are TGTGCCAGCAGCGACAAGGCGGGGGCAAGGAATCAGCCCCAGCATTTT.

The chain uses TRBV19 and TRBJ1-1; 8 nucleotides match TRBD1. This CDR3 spans 16 amino acids. J lost 0 bases, V lost 5 bases, and 8 bases had no gene match. Germline values: CDR1 LNHDA, CDR2 SQIVND (reference sequence). The CDR3 nucleotides are TGTGCCAGTAGTGTGCCACAGGGGGGAATGAACACTGAAGCTTTCTTT. It yields the protein CASSVPQGGMNTEAFF.

This clone was observed once. The chain has TRBV27 and TRBJ2-7, with D maybe TRBD1 (6 bases). This CDR3 is built from 15 residues. Germline values: CDR1 MNHEY, CDR2 SMNVEV (reference sequence). Deletions cut 5 bases from V and 3 bases from J, with 17 bases between. CDR3 in DNA: TGTGCCAGCAGTATAACACCCACAGGGTACTACGAGCAGTACTTC. Translation gives CASSITPTGYYEQYF.

The V gene is TRBV30, the J gene TRBJ1-4; D ambiguous. CDR3 length equals 12 residues. CDR1 is GTSNPN and CDR2 is SVGIG in the germline V gene (reference sequence). V was cut by 0 bases and J by 16 bases, with 15 bases left in between. Here the CDR3 reads CAWSVLGGRRFF. The CDR3 DNA is TGTGCCTGGAGTGTACTCGGTGGACGGCGGTTTTTT.

The V and J genes are TRBV6-1 and TRBJ2-3; 8 positions match TRBD1. Germline trimming cut 4 bases from V and 0 bases from J; bases unmatched to any gene: 3. The CDR3 is 15 residues long. The germline gives CDR1 MNHNS, CDR2 SASEGT. The CDR3 spells CASSGRTGSTDTQYF. CDR3 in DNA: TGTGCCAGCAGTGGGAGGACAGGGAGCACAGATACGCAGTATTTT.

The chain combines TRBV14 with TRBJ2-7; 7 bases agree with TRBD1. The junction had 6 bases not matched to a gene; V was cut back by 4 bases and J by 3 bases. The length of the CDR3 is 14 residues. Germline V gene data show CDR1 as SGHDN and CDR2 as FVKESK. CDR3 DNA sequence: TGTGCCAGCAGCCGAGTAGGGGGCCGCTACGAGCAGTACTTC. Residues: CASSRVGGRYEQYF.

The gene calls are TRBV7-2 and TRBJ2-7; a possible D gene is TRBD1 (7 bases). From germline, CDR1 is SGHTA and CDR2 FQGNSA. This CDR3 spans 15 amino acids. This chain's CDR3 is CARKAGQSFSYEQYF. The DNA for the CDR3 is TGTGCTCGAAAGGCGGGACAGTCCTTTTCCTACGAGCAGTACTTC.

About this clone: Other DNA sequences within the sample encode an identical CDR3. The chain is built from TRBV7-2 and TRBJ1-5; D is undetermined. Trimming took 1 base from V and 4 from J, leaving 5 bases between them. Germline V gene data show CDR1 as SGHTA and CDR2 as FQGNSA. The CDR3 loop spans 13 amino acids. The CDR3 reads CASSLGLNQPQHF. CDR3 coding DNA: TGTGCCAGCAGCTTAGGGTTAAATCAGCCCCAGCATTTT.

The V gene is TRBV10-1, the J gene TRBJ2-5; 8 bases fit TRBD2. Germline V gives CDR1 WNHNN, CDR2 SYGVQD (reference sequence). With V trimmed by 5 bases and J by 5 bases, 7 bases remained unmatched. The CDR3 consists of 14 residues. For the CDR3, the DNA is TGCGCCAGCAGTCCGGGAGGGGCGATCGAGACCCAGTACTTC. This gives the protein CASSPGGAIETQYF.

The genes are TRBV19 and TRBJ1-1; 8 bases agree with TRBD1. Germline V CDR1 and CDR2: LNHDA, SQIVND (reference sequence). This CDR3 is built from 13 residues. With 7 bases clipped from V and 3 bases from J, the junction kept 4 bases outside the gene matches. Here the CDR3 DNA reads TGTGCCAGTAACCCCAGGGGGCACACTGAAGCTTTCTTT. Its translation: CASNPRGHTEAFF.

The DNA for the CDR3 is TGTGCCAGCAGACCAGACAGCACTAGAACCCCCTACGAGCAGTACTTC. It codes for CASRPDSTRTPYEQYF. The gene calls are TRBV6-6 and TRBJ2-7, with D perhaps matching TRBD1 or TRBD2 (5 bases each). The germline gives CDR1 MNHNY, CDR2 SVGAGI (reference sequence). The V end lost 6 bases, the J end lost 2 bases, and 20 bases lay between the germline ends. The length of the CDR3 is 16 residues.

J is TRBJ2-3 and V is TRBV7-2; 11 bases fit TRBD2. The CDR3 is 15 residues long. Unmatched junction bases numbered 4, after V lost 6 bases and J lost 2 bases. Looked up from germline, CDR1 is SGHTA and CDR2 is FQGNSA. The CDR3 region has the DNA TGTGCCAGCAGTCTAGCGGGAGGAACCACAGATACGCAGTATTTT. It is translated as CASSLAGGTTDTQYF.

V gene TRBV5-1 combines with J gene TRBJ1-6; D is perhaps TRBD1 (5 bases). V was cut by 0 bases and J by 8 bases, with 18 bases left in between. The CDR3 has 17 residues. Germline lookup yields CDR1 SGHRS and CDR2 YFSETQ. The CDR3 spells CASSLAPPGDGDSPLHF. CDR3 nucleotides: TGCGCCAGCAGCTTGGCCCCTCCGGGGGATGGGGATTCACCCCTCCACTTT.

This rearrangement joins TRBV25-1 to TRBJ2-1; D may be TRBD2 (5 bases). CDR3 length equals 13 residues. V gave up 4 bases and J gave up 5 bases, with 9 bases separating them. Per germline, CDR1 MGHDK and CDR2 SYGVNS. The CDR3 DNA is TGTGCCAGCAGTGTAGCGCACAACAATGAGCAGTTCTTC. Its protein is CASSVAHNNEQFF.